This record covers a single TCR beta chain. The antigen is not known. Other nucleotide sequences in the sample specify the same CDR3. CD45RA+ naive and CD45RA-negative memory subsets were separated from CD4+ cells. Measured with immunoSEQ multiplex PCR; TCRdb has only the in-frame clones, and not every one. The sample includes some 2.4 million clones, under 95% seen only once; the top ten take 0.36%. The J segment lost 2 bases and the V segment lost 4 bases, leaving 3 bases of the junction unmatched. The germline V gene has CDR1 KGHSH and CDR2 LQKENI. CDR3 length equals 14 residues. These data belong to a study of shared clonotypes between healthy human individuals. As for the study in general: CD4 naive cells filled three plates per donor, CD4 memory three, CD8 naive two and CD8 memory one. Study observations and caveats: Among a handful of donors, about 5% of naive CD4 clonotypes were found in common. The study generally estimated greater richness for naive than memory subsets.

This clonotype was sampled from a man aged 18 to 35 in good health. Some clones in this sample may be carry-over from other donors' samples. The gene calls are TRBV18 and TRBJ2-7; 9 bases align to TRBD2. The sample comprised naive CD4+ T cells from PBMCs. The subset is: CD45RA+ positively selected. In nucleotides, the CDR3 is TGTGCCAGCTCACAAGGGACTAGCACCTACGAGCAGTACTTC. Translating it yields CASSQGTSTYEQYF.